This T cell receptor beta chain was observed in a study of control samples from healthy donors and cancer patients. Only in-frame clones appear in the TCRdb table, and some are missing; sequencing was by immunoSEQ multiplex PCR. Among around 28,000 clones listed, roughly 90% were seen once. V was cut by 4 bases and J by 4 bases, with 13 bases left in between. In germline, CDR1 is SGHTA, CDR2 FQGNSA. The CDR3 length is 14 residues. This TCR derives from a man aged 50 to 59 with lung cancer. Sequences were obtained from PBMCs. The chain has TRBV7-2 and TRBJ2-5, with D possibly matching TRBD2 (7 bases). This CDR3 is CASSSMAGAETQYF. DNA for the CDR3: TGTGCCAGCAGCTCGATGGCGGGGGCAGAGACCCAGTACTTC.